These 11 T cell receptor beta chains were sequenced from one sample in a study of blood T cell repertoires in COVID-19. Generated by immunoSEQ multiplex PCR, the TCRdb table keeps only in-frame clones and is missing some. The sample gives about 62,000 clones, around 87% of which show up once; over 15% is in the top ten. Specimen: peripheral blood. The receptor set was obtained from an older woman with COVID-19, enrolled during active disease.

This chain joins TRBV3-1 (or the pseudogene TRBV3-2) and TRBJ1-1; D call uncertain. V shed 4 bases and J shed 0 bases, with 6 bases lying between them. The CDR3 length is 13 residues. Looked up from germline, CDR1 is LGHDT and CDR2 is YNNKEL (reference sequence). The CDR3 DNA reads as TGTGCCAGCAGCCCAACAGTGAACACTGAAGCTTTCTTT. This codes for CASSPTVNTEAFF.

V gene TRBV5-6 combines with J gene TRBJ1-1, with TRBD1 matching over 7 bases. Germline V CDR1 and CDR2: SGHDT, YYEEEE. V was clipped by 3 bases and J by 2 bases; unmatched bases: 1. This CDR3 contains 13 residues. CDR3 amino acids: CASSWDSNTEAFF. Written as DNA, the CDR3 is TGTGCCAGCAGCTGGGACAGCAACACTGAAGCTTTCTTT.

The gene calls are TRBV5-1 and TRBJ1-2; 8 bases line up with TRBD1. The CDR3 covers 16 residues. The junction had 6 bases not matched to a gene; V was cut back by 1 base and J by 1 base. The germline gives CDR1 SGHRS, CDR2 YFSETQ. Here the CDR3 reads CASSLIRTGINYGYTF. As DNA, the CDR3 is TGCGCCAGCAGCTTGATAAGGACAGGGATTAACTATGGCTACACCTTC.

This clone has just one count. V is TRBV5-4 and J is TRBJ2-1; TRBD2 might be the D (6 bases). Trimming stripped 0 bases from V and 9 bases from J, with 16 bases between. CDR3 size: 15 residues. From germline, CDR1 is SGHNT and CDR2 YYREEE (reference sequence). The CDR3 spells CASSLGLGLNSEQFF. CDR3 nucleotides: TGTGCCAGCAGCTTGGGACTAGGTCTGAATAGTGAGCAGTTCTTC.

The rearrangement links TRBV28 to TRBJ2-3; D is unclear. V shed 5 bases and J shed 2 bases, with 11 bases lying between them. Germline lookup yields CDR1 MDHEN and CDR2 SYDVKM. This CDR3 spans 14 amino acids. The CDR3 sequence: CASSPGTYTDTQYF. The CDR3 DNA sequence: TGTGCCAGCAGTCCAGGCACCTACACAGATACGCAGTATTTT. Full variable domain (missing parts from reference TRBV28 and TRBJ2-3): DVKVTQSSRYLVKRTGEKVFLECVQDMDHENMFWYRQDPGLGLRLIYFSYDVKMKEKGDIPEGYSVSREKKERFSLILESASTNQTSMYLCASSPGTYTDTQYFGPGTRLTVL.

This clone was detected only a few times. The chain joins TRBV4-1 to TRBJ2-7; the D gene is possibly TRBD1 (6 bases). V was clipped by 0 bases and J by 7 bases, with 22 bases between them. Germline CDR1 reads MGHRA; CDR2 reads YSYEKL. This CDR3 comprises 17 residues. The CDR3 sequence is CASSQDHQGTGPWEQYF. The CDR3 nucleotides read TGCGCCAGCAGCCAAGACCACCAGGGGACGGGTCCGTGGGAGCAGTACTTC.

The V and J genes are TRBV19 and TRBJ2-7, with 9 bases matching TRBD1. This CDR3 contains 15 residues. CDR1 and CDR2 from the germline V gene are LNHDA and SQIVND (reference sequence). The junction had 5 bases not matched to a gene; V was cut back by 5 bases and J by 0 bases. CDR3 nucleotide sequence: TGTGCCAGTAGTTGGGGACAGGGAATCTCCTACGAGCAGTACTTC. This sequence encodes CASSWGQGISYEQYF.

This chain uses TRBV27 with TRBJ2-1, with 7 bases aligning to TRBD1. The ends lost 6 bases at V and 2 bases at J; junction bases unmatched: 13. This CDR3 has 17 amino acids. CDR1 and CDR2 (germline): MNHEY, SMNVEV (reference sequence). DNA for the CDR3: TGTGCCAGCAGCATTTTGAGGGACAGCCGAACCTACAATGAGCAGTTCTTC. Encoded protein: CASSILRDSRTYNEQFF.

The chain carries TRBV6-5 and TRBJ1-2, with 12 bases lining up with TRBD1. The CDR3 covers 14 residues. In germline, CDR1 is MNHEY, CDR2 SVGAGI. V gave up 2 bases and J gave up 8 bases; unmatched junction bases: 3. CDR3 DNA sequence: TGTGCCAGCAGTTACGGGACAGGGGGCGAGGGCTACACCTTC. It specifies CASSYGTGGEGYTF.

The chain's CDR3 is CASSYKQGANGYTF. DNA of the CDR3: TGTGCCAGCAGCTATAAGCAGGGGGCGAATGGCTACACCTTC. The genes are TRBV6-5 and TRBJ1-2; 8 bases map to TRBD1. Germline lookup yields CDR1 MNHEY and CDR2 SVGAGI. The V and J ends lost 6 bases and 6 bases, in that order; junction bases with no gene match: 9. The CDR3 is 14 residues long.

The J gene is TRBJ1-4, the V gene TRBV3-1 (or the pseudogene TRBV3-2); D is unclear. Germline V gene sequence: CDR1 LGHDT, CDR2 YNNKEL (reference sequence). There are 14 residues in the CDR3. Trimming took off 4 bases at V and 6 bases at J, with 12 bases between the two ends. CDR3 amino acids: CASSPRGVDEKLFF. CDR3 DNA sequence: TGTGCCAGCAGCCCCCGCGGGGTGGATGAAAAACTGTTTTTT.